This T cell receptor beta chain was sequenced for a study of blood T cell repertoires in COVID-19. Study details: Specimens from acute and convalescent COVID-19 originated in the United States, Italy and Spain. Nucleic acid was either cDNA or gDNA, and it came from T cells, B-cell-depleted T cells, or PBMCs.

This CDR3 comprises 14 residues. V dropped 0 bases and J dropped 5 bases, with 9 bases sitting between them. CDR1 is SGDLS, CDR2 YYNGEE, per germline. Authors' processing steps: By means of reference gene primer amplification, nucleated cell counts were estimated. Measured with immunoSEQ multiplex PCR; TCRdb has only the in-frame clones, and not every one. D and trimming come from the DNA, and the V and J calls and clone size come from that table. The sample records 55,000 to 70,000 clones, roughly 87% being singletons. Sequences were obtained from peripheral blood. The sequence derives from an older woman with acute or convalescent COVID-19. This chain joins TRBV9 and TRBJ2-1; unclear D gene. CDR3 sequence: CASSVALVHNEQFF. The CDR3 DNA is TGTGCCAGCAGCGTAGCCCTAGTCCACAATGAGCAGTTCTTC. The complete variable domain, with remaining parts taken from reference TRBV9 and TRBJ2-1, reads DSGVTQTPKHLITATGQRVTLRCSPRSGDLSVYWYQQSLDQGLQFLIQYYNGEERAKGNILERFSAQQFPDLHSELNLSSLELGDSALYFCASSVALVHNEQFFGPGTRLTVL.